This TCR beta chain was documented in a study of OX40 agonist ivuxolimab in advanced cancers. Only in-frame clones appear in the TCRdb table, and some are missing; sequencing was by immunoSEQ multiplex PCR. This table has approximately 77,000 clones, around four fifths appearing once. Comments on this clone: Its antigen remains unknown.

Study conclusions and caveats: The study observed clonal expansion of CD4+ and CD8+ blood T cells by week 6 at 0.1 to 3.0 mg/kg.

The CDR3 has 15 residues. Germline V lookup: CDR1 LNHDA, CDR2 SQIVND (reference sequence). V shed 7 bases and J shed 0 bases, with 13 bases lying between them. This TCR was sampled from an adult with an advanced solid tumor such as melanoma, head and neck, liver or kidney cancer. The chain couples TRBV19 to TRBJ2-1; D uncertain. The specimen comprised CD4+ or CD8+ T cells sorted from blood, sampled in a trial of the OX40 agonist ivuxolimab. The CDR3 DNA sequence: TGTGCCAGTAACTCCGGCAGGTCCTCCTACAATGAGCAGTTCTTC. Amino acid sequence: CASNSGRSSYNEQFF.